Presented here are 28 T cell receptor beta chains from one specimen sequenced in a study of T cell repertoires in cytomegalovirus infection (dated by TCRdb to the late 2010s). Antigen specificity for these receptors is unknown. The sequencing machine was an Illumina HiSeq 1500. TCRdb reprocessed the public reads (quality trimming at Q25 with fastp, clone calling with MiXCR) and kept in-frame beta chains. Rows merge per CDR3 protein into single entries with the most common DNA and genes. This sample lists about 770,000 distinct CDR3 sequences; roughly 29% were detected once. The ten largest make up around 13% of the sample. The sample's treatment or condition label, decoded: in vitro stimulation with specific CMV peptide epitopes to enrich CMV-specific T cells. The sample here was cultured CD8+ T cells from PBMCs, taken from culture after CMV antigen stimulation. The receptors come from a human donor in good health (CMV status not recorded). Some clones in this sample may be carry-over from other donors' samples.

This rearrangement joins TRBV27 to TRBJ2-5; perhaps TRBD1 as D (5 bases). The CDR3 is 15 amino acids. V was trimmed by 6 bases and J by 2 bases, leaving 16 bases between them. Germline lookup yields CDR1 MNHEY and CDR2 SMNVEV (reference sequence). CDR3 sequence: CASRRARQFQETQYF. The CDR3 nucleotides read TGTGCCAGCAGACGAGCCCGACAGTTTCAAGAGACCCAGTACTTC.

V is TRBV27 and J is TRBJ1-2, with D possibly matching TRBD1 (6 bases). Germline-derived CDR1 and CDR2 are MNHEY and SMNVEV (reference sequence). The CDR3 contains 13 residues. V lost 10 bases and J 1 base, leaving 13 bases between the germline ends. Here the CDR3 reads CATKTGFNYGYTF. In DNA, the CDR3 is TGTGCCACGAAGACAGGCTTTAACTATGGCTACACCTTC.

This clonotype was seen only a few times. CDR3 DNA: TGTGCCAGCAGTGAAGCCCCAGCTGCCACAGATACGCAGTATTTT. Amino acids: CASSEAPAATDTQYF. The chain carries TRBV6-1 and TRBJ2-3; D is ambiguous. Germline values: CDR1 MNHNS, CDR2 SASEGT. V lost 0 bases and J lost 2, with 9 bases in between. CDR3 size: 15 residues.

The chain is built from TRBV3-1 and TRBJ1-2; 7 nucleotides line up with TRBD1. Unmatched junction bases numbered 6, after V lost 3 bases and J lost 8 bases. This CDR3 spans 13 amino acids. Germline-derived CDR1 and CDR2 are LGHDT and YNNKEL (reference sequence). CDR3 sequence (DNA): TGTGCCAGCAGCCAGACAGGGTGGATCGGCTACACCTTC. Residues: CASSQTGWIGYTF.

This clonotype was observed a handful of times. The rearrangement uses TRBV7-6 and TRBJ2-7; perhaps TRBD1 as D (5 bases). This CDR3 comprises 14 residues. V dropped 5 bases and J dropped 0 bases, with 11 bases sitting between them. CDR1 SGHVS and CDR2 FNYEAQ come from the germline V gene. The CDR3 bases are TGTGCCAGCAGCCTTTCGACAGACTCCTACGAGCAGTACTTC. Translation: CASSLSTDSYEQYF.

The genes are TRBV19 and TRBJ2-1; 9 bases line up with TRBD1. V gave up 5 bases and J gave up 4 bases; unmatched junction bases: 3. Germline V gene data show CDR1 as LNHDA and CDR2 as SQIVND (reference sequence). This CDR3 has 14 residues. The CDR3 spells CASSGTGLYNEQFF. The CDR3 DNA sequence: TGTGCCAGTAGTGGGACAGGGCTATACAATGAGCAGTTCTTC.

This clonotype has only a few counts. The chain uses TRBV5-6 and TRBJ2-7; D not resolved. The V gene lost 4 bases and the J gene lost 0 bases, with 11 bases spanning the gap. CDR3 length: 14 residues. The germline V gene has CDR1 SGHDT and CDR2 YYEEEE. CDR3 in amino acids: CASSVGPSSYEQYF. In nucleotides, the CDR3 is TGTGCCAGCAGCGTAGGACCGAGCTCCTACGAGCAGTACTTC.

This clonotype turned up a few times. The J gene is TRBJ2-3, the V gene TRBV7-3; D remains unclear. CDR3 length: 14 residues. The V gene's germline CDR1 is SGHTA and CDR2 FQGTGA. Trimming stripped 5 bases from V and 2 bases from J, with 11 bases between. The CDR3: CASSLQTDTDTQYF. The CDR3 DNA sequence: TGTGCCAGCAGCCTTCAGACCGACACAGATACGCAGTATTTT.

This clonotype was observed a handful of times. The chain has TRBV7-9 and TRBJ2-5; maybe TRBD2 (6 bases). The CDR3 has 14 amino acids. Between the trimmed V and J ends, which lost 5 bases and 2 bases, there was a span of 12 bases. Germline V gene lookup returns CDR1 SEHNR and CDR2 FQNEAQ (reference sequence). CDR3 nucleotide sequence: TGTGCCAGCAGCGCGGTCCGGGAGCAAGAGACCCAGTACTTC. It specifies CASSAVREQETQYF.

This clonotype occurred a few times. The chain combines TRBV20-1 with TRBJ2-7, with D perhaps matching TRBD1 (6 bases). Germline loops: CDR1 DFQATT, CDR2 SNEGSKA (reference sequence). This CDR3 has 13 amino acids. V was pared by 6 bases and J by 0 bases, with 12 bases between. CDR3 nucleotide sequence: TGCAGTGCCCGGACAGTTAGCTCCTACGAGCAGTACTTC. Its translation is CSARTVSSYEQYF.

CDR3 protein: CASSPAGWLTVANTGELFF. The CDR3 region has the DNA TGCGCCAGCAGCCCCGCCGGGTGGCTCACCGTCGCGAACACCGGGGAGCTGTTTTTT. The chain is built from TRBV10-2 and TRBJ2-2; D is uncertain. CDR1 and CDR2 from the germline V gene are WSHSY and SAAADI. Deletions cut 6 bases from V and 0 bases from J, with 23 bases between. This CDR3 is built from 19 residues.

V gene TRBV7-9 combines with J gene TRBJ2-5; TRBD2 matches 8 bases. Germline V lookup: CDR1 SEHNR, CDR2 FQNEAQ (reference sequence). The length of the CDR3 is 17 residues. The J segment lost 0 bases and the V segment lost 0 bases, leaving 6 bases of the junction unmatched. CDR3 loop: CASSLAQRRGDQETQYF. The DNA for the CDR3 is TGTGCCAGCAGCTTAGCGCAGAGGCGGGGGGACCAAGAGACCCAGTACTTC.

There are a few counts of this clonotype. This rearrangement joins TRBV6-1 to TRBJ2-1; 10 nucleotides align to TRBD2. V shed 5 bases and J 8 bases; nucleotides not matched to a gene: 21. The germline V gene has CDR1 MNHNS and CDR2 SASEGT. This CDR3 spans 19 amino acids. CDR3 loop: CASSFDSISPGLAKDEQFF. DNA for the CDR3: TGTGCCAGCAGTTTTGATTCCATTTCACCGGGACTAGCGAAGGATGAGCAGTTCTTC.

This clonotype was found a few times. The rearrangement joins TRBV7-9 to TRBJ1-5; D is undetermined. CDR1 and CDR2 (germline): SEHNR, FQNEAQ (reference sequence). Deletions cut 4 bases from V and 6 bases from J, with 13 bases between. There are 14 residues in the CDR3. CDR3 amino acids: CASSSQRDGQPQHF. The CDR3 coding sequence is TGTGCCAGCAGCTCCCAACGAGATGGTCAGCCCCAGCATTTT.

The V call is TRBV27, the J call TRBJ2-5, with TRBD2 identical over 7 bases. CDR1 is MNHEY, CDR2 SMNVEV, per germline (reference sequence). The CDR3 has 11 amino acids. Trimming cost V 3 bases and J 9 bases; bases outside gene matches: 1. The CDR3 coding sequence is TGTGCCAGCAGTTTGGGGGGGGCCCAGTACTTC. Protein sequence: CASSLGGAQYF.

The chain is built from TRBV20-1 and TRBJ2-1, with 10 bases matching TRBD2. Germline CDR1 reads DFQATT; CDR2 reads SNEGSKA (reference sequence). The CDR3 covers 15 residues. V gave up 5 bases and J gave up 5 bases; unmatched junction bases: 9. The CDR3 nucleotides are TGCAGTGCTTCCTCCGGGACTAGCGTAAACAATGAGCAGTTCTTC. It codes for CSASSGTSVNNEQFF.

The rearrangement uses TRBV7-2 and TRBJ1-4; a weak D match, TRBD1 (6 bases). Trimming took 1 base from V and 7 from J, leaving 16 bases between them. Germline V gene sequence: CDR1 SGHTA, CDR2 FQGNSA. The CDR3 consists of 16 residues. CDR3 sequence: CASSLGGHTTIEKLFF. The CDR3 DNA follows: TGTGCCAGCAGCTTAGGGGGGCATACTACGATTGAAAAACTGTTTTTT.

The V call is TRBV6-5, the J call TRBJ1-3; D unresolved. Trimming left V 3 bases short and J 4 bases short, with 13 bases between. The CDR3 covers 15 residues. Germline V gives CDR1 MNHEY, CDR2 SVGAGI. The CDR3 DNA reads as TGTGCCAGCAGTTATACCGCGACCTCCGGAAACACCATATATTTT. This sequence encodes CASSYTATSGNTIYF.

This clonotype was found a few times. J is TRBJ1-4 and V is TRBV12-3 or TRBV12-4, with 9 bases that match TRBD1. V was clipped by 0 bases and J by 6 bases; unmatched bases: 5. The CDR3 is made up of 16 amino acids. DNA for the CDR3: TGTGCCAGCAGTTTAGCCCCGGGACAGGGTGATGAAAAACTGTTTTTT. It is translated as CASSLAPGQGDEKLFF.

J is TRBJ2-1 and V is TRBV12-3 or TRBV12-4; 11 positions agree with TRBD2. The J segment lost 5 bases and the V segment lost 2 bases, leaving 8 bases of the junction unmatched. This CDR3 is built from 17 residues. CDR3 sequence (DNA): TGTGCCAGCAGTTTAAGTAGCGGGGGGGCAAGGGACAATGAGCAGTTCTTC. Its protein is CASSLSSGGARDNEQFF.

The chain employs TRBV27 and TRBJ2-1; weak D call: TRBD1 (6 bases). The V and J ends lost 0 bases and 10 bases respectively, with 22 bases between them. Germline CDR1 reads MNHEY; CDR2 reads SMNVEV (reference sequence). This CDR3 comprises 17 residues. The CDR3 DNA follows: TGTGCCAGCAGTTTATCGATTCGCCGGACAGTAAGTGGCGAGCAGTTCTTC. Translated: CASSLSIRRTVSGEQFF.

The count of this clonotype is one. The chain couples TRBV6-8 to TRBJ1-5; D gene unclear. The CDR3 is 15 amino acids. V lost 2 bases and J lost 7, with 15 bases in between. Germline V CDR1 and CDR2: MNHGY, SAAAGT. CDR3 sequence reads: CASSYGPASGQPQHF. CDR3 coding DNA: TGTGCCAGCAGTTACGGGCCGGCCTCGGGGCAGCCCCAGCATTTT.

This clonotype has a count of ten or more. The rearrangement links TRBV11-2 to TRBJ2-3; D is unresolved. CDR3 length: 14 amino acids. Germline lookup yields CDR1 SGHAT and CDR2 FQNNGV. V shed 6 bases and J shed 4 bases, with 14 bases lying between them. CDR3 DNA sequence: TGTGCCAGCAGTCGACCCGGCGGCGCAGATACGCAGTATTTT. Its protein is CASSRPGGADTQYF.

The chain carries TRBV24-1 and TRBJ2-3; no reliable D call. The V end was cut by 4 bases, the J end by 1 base, with 5 bases between. CDR1 and CDR2 (germline): KGHDR, SFDVKD. The CDR3 consists of 13 residues. The CDR3 DNA sequence: TGTGCCACCAGTGAGACGGGCACAGATACGCAGTATTTT. Its translation: CATSETGTDTQYF.

In this sample, this clonotype turned up many times. The junction shows a germline mismatch at one end, possibly a read error. The chain joins TRBV12-3 or TRBV12-4 to TRBJ2-1, with D unclear. The CDR3 totals 15 residues. The CDR3 loop reads CASSLGQISYNEQFF. The CDR3 DNA reads TGTGCCAGCAGCTTAGGGCAGATCTCCTACAATGAGCAGTTCTTC.

This clonotype was picked up a small number of times. The gene calls are TRBV12-3 or TRBV12-4 and TRBJ1-5; D call uncertain. The V end was cut by 0 bases, the J end by 7 bases, with 13 bases between. CDR3 length: 15 amino acids. The CDR3 coding sequence is TGTGCCAGCAGTTTAGCTCGCGCAGTCGAACAGCCCCAGCATTTT. Its protein product is CASSLARAVEQPQHF.

The chain employs TRBV27 and TRBJ2-3; 12 nucleotides line up with TRBD1. Germline V gene sequence: CDR1 MNHEY, CDR2 SMNVEV (reference sequence). CDR3 length: 16 amino acids. Germline trimming cut 5 bases from V and 6 bases from J; bases unmatched to any gene: 9. CDR3 DNA: TGTGCCAGCAGTATGCCGGGACAGGGGGCGTTGGATACGCAGTATTTT. This encodes CASSMPGQGALDTQYF.

The CDR3 DNA follows: TGCAGCGTTGAAGAGACAGGGGGCTCGGCGGATACGCAGTATTTT. Protein: CSVEETGGSADTQYF. V is TRBV29-1 and J is TRBJ2-3, with TRBD1 matching over 10 bases. V was clipped by 0 bases and J by 6 bases; unmatched bases: 6. CDR1 is SQVTM, CDR2 ANQGSEA, per germline. The CDR3 is 15 residues long.